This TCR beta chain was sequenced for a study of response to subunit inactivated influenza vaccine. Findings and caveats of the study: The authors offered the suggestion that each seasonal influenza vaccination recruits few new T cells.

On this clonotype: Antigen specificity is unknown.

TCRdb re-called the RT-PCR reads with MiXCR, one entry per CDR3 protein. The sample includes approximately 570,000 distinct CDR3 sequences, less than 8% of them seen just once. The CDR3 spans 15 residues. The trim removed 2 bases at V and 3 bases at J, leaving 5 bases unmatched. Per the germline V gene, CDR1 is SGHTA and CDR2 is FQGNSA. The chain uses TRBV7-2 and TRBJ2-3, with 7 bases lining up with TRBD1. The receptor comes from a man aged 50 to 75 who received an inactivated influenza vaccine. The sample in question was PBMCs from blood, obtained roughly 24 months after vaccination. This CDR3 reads CASSLMGQPTDTQYF. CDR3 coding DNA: TGTGCCAGCAGCTTAATGGGACAGCCTACAGATACGCAGTATTTT.